The subject of this entry is one T cell receptor (beta chain). This specimen belongs to a study of control samples from healthy donors and cancer patients. The CDR3 has 16 amino acids. V lost 5 bases, J lost 1 base, and 7 bases stayed unmatched. Germline V gives CDR1 MNHEY, CDR2 SMNVEV (reference sequence). Here immunoSEQ multiplex PCR was the method, and the copy in TCRdb shows in-frame clones only, minus some. The sample includes around 80,000 clones, about 88% of them seen just once. The chain couples TRBV27 to TRBJ2-2, with 7 bases fitting TRBD2. The clonotype originates from a woman between 45 and 60 years old in good health. Sequencing used blood. The CDR3, as DNA: TGTGCCAGCAGTCAGTCCGGGGGGAGGAACACCGGGGAGCTGTTTTTT. Translation gives CASSQSGGRNTGELFF.